A selection of T cell receptor beta chains follows, all from one sample in a study of T cell repertoires in cytomegalovirus infection. Each CDR3 protein is one row after TCRdb ran MiXCR on the reads. The sample lists about 920,000 distinct CDR3 sequences; around a third were seen once. Their antigens remain unidentified. The sample in question was cultured CD8+ T cells from PBMCs, obtained from culture after CMV antigen stimulation. All receptors derive from a human donor in good health (CMV status not recorded). Some clones in this sample may be carry-over from other donors' samples. CDR3s include the opening cysteine and the closing phenylalanine or tryptophan. A D gene is named only where the DNA matches it firmly. Rows may omit the clone size; those that give it use once, few, many or a size class.

TRBJ1-5 TRBV6-5 few . TGTGCCAGCAGTTACTCCTGGGGGGATCAGCCCCAGCATTTT CASSYSWGDQPQHF
TRBJ1-1 TRBV5-1 . . TGCGCCAGCAGCTTGGGGGGGGAGTGGACTGAAGCTTTCTTT CASSLGGEWTEAFF
TRBJ1-2 TRBV7-9 . . TGTGCCTCTCTAGCAGGCTATGGCTACACCTTC CASLAGYGYTF
TRBJ2-7 TRBV18 . . TGTGCCAGCTCACCACCGGGGCCAGCCTTCGCGCAGTACTTC CASSPPGPAFAQYF
TRBJ1-1 TRBV2 . . TGTGCCAGCAGTGAAGCCTTGTCGGGCACAAGGAACACTGAAGCTTTCTTT CASSEALSGTRNTEAFF
TRBJ2-3 TRBV19 few . TGTGCCAGTAGTCCCCGCCACCAGGGTCGGACAGATACGCAGTATTTT CASSPRHQGRTDTQYF
TRBJ2-7 TRBV7-9 few . TGTGCCAGCAGCTTAGCCCAGGGCCACTACGAGCAGTACTTC CASSLAQGHYEQYF
TRBJ1-1 TRBV27 few . TGTGCCAGCAGTTTCCAGGGACGGAAGAACACTGAAGCTTTCTTT CASSFQGRKNTEAFF
TRBJ1-5 TRBV7-9 . . TGTGCCAGCAAATCGGGGGACAATCAGCCCCAGCATTTT CASKSGDNQPQHF
TRBJ2-3 TRBV5-1 . . TGCGCCAGCAGCCACTCTGTCAGCGGGGACACTTCTTCCACAGATACGCAGTATTTT CASSHSVSGDTSSTDTQYF
TRBJ2-5 TRBV14 few . TGTGCCAGCAGCCAGCTTTTGGGAAAAGAGACCCAGTACTTC CASSQLLGKETQYF
TRBJ1-2 TRBV6-6 . . TGTGCCAGTGACCCGGGACGGTACTTGAAAGGAGGATATGGCTACACCTTC CASDPGRYLKGGYGYTF
TRBJ2-2 TRBV7-6 . . TGTGCCAGCAGCTTAGAGAGTGTAACCGGGGAGCTGTTTTTT CASSLESVTGELFF
TRBJ2-5 TRBV5-6 . TRBD1 TGTGCCAGCAGCTTTGGGACAGGTAGAAAGACCCAGTACTTC CASSFGTGRKTQYF
TRBJ2-2 TRBV7-8 many . TGTGCCAGCAGCTTAATCCCCGGGGAGCTGTTTTTT CASSLIPGELFF
TRBJ1-5 TRBV28 . TRBD1 TGTGCCAGCAGTTCAACGGACAGGGGAGGAATCAATCAGCCCCAGCATTTT CASSSTDRGGINQPQHF
TRBJ1-1 TRBV9 . . TGTGCCAGCAGCCCATGGGAATACACTGAAGCTTTCTTT CASSPWEYTEAFF
TRBJ2-3 TRBV20-1 . . TGCAGTGCTTTCGAGAGAAGCACAGATACGCAGTATTTT CSAFERSTDTQYF
TRBJ2-3 TRBV4-1 . . TGCGCCAGCAGCCGGAGGGGGACTGGCGGGACAGATACGCAGTATTTT CASSRRGTGGTDTQYF
TRBJ2-3 TRBV3-1 . TRBD2 TGTGCCAGCAGCCACGAACTAGCGGGGGCCAGGGATACGCAGTATTTT CASSHELAGARDTQYF
TRBJ2-2 TRBV7-3 few . TGTGCCAGCAGCTCAATCGCCGGGGAGCTGTTTTTT CASSSIAGELFF
TRBJ2-4 TRBV27 . TRBD1 TGTGCCAGCAGTTCCCGACAGGGGTGGGCCAAAAACATTCAGTACTTC CASSSRQGWAKNIQYF
TRBJ1-2 TRBV4-1 . . TGCGCCAGCAGCCAAGATCCCGATTCGTATGGCTACACCTTC CASSQDPDSYGYTF
TRBJ1-6 TRBV7-2 many TRBD1 TGTGCCAGCAGCTCGACTGGGGGGGGACAGGGGAGACCCCTCCACTTT CASSSTGGGQGRPLHF
TRBJ1-4 TRBV15 . . TGTGCCACCAGCAGACACAACAGGGAGACTAATGAAAAACTGTTTTTT CATSRHNRETNEKLFF
TRBJ1-1 TRBV2 . TRBD1 TGTGCCAGCAGCGGGACAGCGTTGAACACTGAAGCTTTCTTT CASSGTALNTEAFF
TRBJ1-1 TRBV7-6 many . TGTGCCAGCAGCTTAGAGGGAGAGATGAACACTGAAGCTTTCTTT CASSLEGEMNTEAFF
TRBJ2-7 TRBV7-6 . . TGTGCCAGCAGCTTAGGGGGGGGGCAGGGGGCCTTCTACGAGCAGTACTTC CASSLGGGQGAFYEQYF
TRBJ2-3 TRBV7-6 . TRBD2 TGTGCCAGCAGCCGGACTAGCGGGGGGGAAACAGATACGCAGTATTTT CASSRTSGGETDTQYF
TRBJ1-1 TRBV10-1 . . TGCGCCAGCAGTCATCGGGTTCATGGGGCTGAAGCTTTCTTT CASSHRVHGAEAFF
TRBJ2-1 TRBV2 . TRBD2 TGTGCCAGCAGTGAACGAATAGCGGGGGATGAGCAGTTCTTC CASSERIAGDEQFF
TRBJ2-2 TRBV7-8 many TRBD1 TGTGCCAGCAGCGATAACAGGGGGCGCAGGGAGCTGTTTTTT CASSDNRGRRELFF